These 20 T cell receptor beta chains came from one sample sequenced in a study of blood T cells in healthy people across ages. The use of a sample-barcoded 5' primer and a J-beta primer mix characterized a second PCR of roughly 6 to 12 cycles. In TCRdb, the 5' RACE reads were re-called with MiXCR into one record per CDR3 protein. The sample includes roughly 730,000 distinct CDR3 sequences, about 61% of them seen just once. Material for sequencing was blood. Receptor source: a man in his forties in good health.

V gene TRBV7-8 combines with J gene TRBJ1-4, with D perhaps matching TRBD1 (6 bases). Trimming removed 4 bases at V and 0 bases at J, with 18 bases between. CDR1 is SGHVS and CDR2 is FQNEAQ in the germline V gene. The CDR3 runs 18 residues. In nucleotides, the CDR3 is TGTGCCAGCAGCTCCCAGACGCGGGGGCGCGCAACTAATGAAAAACTGTTTTTT. Protein sequence: CASSSQTRGRATNEKLFF.

A note on this clonotype: This clone may be a read error of a much larger clone one base away. The chain uses TRBV20-1 and TRBJ2-1; no clear D. This CDR3 has 12 amino acids. V gave up 3 bases and J gave up 10 bases, with 13 bases separating them. The germline CDR1 and CDR2 sequences are DFQATT and SNEGSKA (reference sequence). The CDR3 bases are TGCAGTGCTAGTGGCGGCTACATGGAGCAGTTCTTC. Encoded protein: CSASGGYMEQFF.

This clonotype has just one count. This sequence joins TRBV5-1 and TRBJ2-3; D ambiguous. V was pared by 2 bases and J by 13 bases, with 11 bases between. The germline V gene encodes CDR1 SGHRS and CDR2 YFSETQ. This CDR3 contains 11 residues. This chain's CDR3 is CASSFLTQKYF. In DNA, the CDR3 is TGCGCCAGCAGCTTTTTAACACAGAAGTATTTT.

The chain carries TRBV12-3 or TRBV12-4 and TRBJ2-7; 9 bases map to TRBD2. The CDR3 length is 13 residues. J gave up 5 bases and V 5 bases, and 4 bases lay outside the gene matches. The CDR3 bases are TGTGCCAGCAGTGGGACTAGCAGTGACGAGCAGTACTTC. It encodes CASSGTSSDEQYF.

V and J are TRBV11-1 and TRBJ1-1; 8 nucleotides agree with TRBD1. This CDR3 is 15 amino acids long. Germline values: CDR1 SGHAT, CDR2 FQDESV (reference sequence). V was clipped by 5 bases and J by 4 bases; unmatched bases: 9. The CDR3 DNA follows: TGTGCCAGCAGCATACCTACAGGGGGACCCACTGAAGCTTTCTTT. Translation: CASSIPTGGPTEAFF.

J is TRBJ2-3 and V is TRBV7-2; D is ambiguous. CDR3 length: 13 residues. V was clipped by 8 bases and J by 0 bases, with 9 bases between them. Germline lookup yields CDR1 SGHTA and CDR2 FQGNSA. The CDR3 nucleotides read TGTGCCAGCGGGCTCCCTAGCACAGATACGCAGTATTTT. The encoded protein is CASGLPSTDTQYF.

This clonotype was picked up a small number of times. The V call is TRBV12-3 or TRBV12-4, the J call TRBJ1-5; D might be TRBD1 (6 bases). V shed 5 bases and J shed 7 bases, with 15 bases lying between them. The CDR3 is 14 residues long. The CDR3 nucleotides are TGTGCCAGCAGTCCGGGCAGGGGAAGACAGCCCCAGCATTTT. Its protein product is CASSPGRGRQPQHF.

The J gene is TRBJ2-6, the V gene TRBV29-1, with TRBD2 as a possible D gene (6 bases). This CDR3 is built from 17 residues. The V gene's germline CDR1 is SQVTM and CDR2 ANQGSEA. The V end was cut by 1 base, the J end by 2 bases, with 15 bases between. The CDR3 DNA sequence: TGCAGCGTTGAAGCTAACGCCCGGGGGACTGGGGCCAACGTCCTGACTTTC. Protein sequence: CSVEANARGTGANVLTF. The variable domain in full, with the rest retrieved from reference TRBV29-1 and TRBJ2-6, is SAVISQKPSRDICQRGTSLTIQCQVDSQVTMMFWYRQQPGQSLTLIATANQGSEATYESGFVIDKFPISRPNLTFSTLTVSNMSPEDSSIYLCSVEANARGTGANVLTFGAGSRLTVL.

This chain joins TRBV7-2 and TRBJ1-2; D remains unclear. This CDR3 comprises 16 residues. The ends were cut back, 3 bases at V and 10 bases at J, with 24 bases in the middle. Germline V gene lookup returns CDR1 SGHTA and CDR2 FQGNSA. This CDR3 is CASSLLPASSMDDYTF. CDR3 nucleotides: TGTGCCAGCAGCTTGCTACCCGCGAGTTCCATGGATGACTACACCTTC. Full variable domain (outside the CDR3, taken from reference TRBV7-2 and TRBJ1-2): GAGVSQSPSNKVTEKGKDVELRCDPISGHTALYWYRQSLGQGLEFLIYFQGNSAPDKSGLPSDRFSAERTGGSVSTLTIQRTQQEDSAVYLCASSLLPASSMDDYTFGSGTRLTVV.

The chain recombines TRBV9 with TRBJ1-1; 7 bases are a match to TRBD1. V gave up 4 bases and J gave up 1 base; unmatched junction bases: 7. The germline V gene encodes CDR1 SGDLS and CDR2 YYNGEE. This CDR3 spans 15 amino acids. The CDR3 loop reads CASSRSQGTNTEAFF. CDR3 coding DNA: TGTGCCAGCAGCCGCTCACAGGGGACGAACACTGAAGCTTTCTTT.

This rearrangement joins TRBV28 to TRBJ2-5; 9 nucleotides agree with TRBD1. V lost 11 bases and J lost 4; bases outside the gene matches: 5. The CDR3 covers 12 residues. The germline gives CDR1 MDHEN, CDR2 SYDVKM. In DNA form, the CDR3 reads TGTGCCCACACAGGGGGCGGAGAGACCCAGTACTTC. Its translation: CAHTGGGETQYF.

The table lists this clonotype with a few counts. The chain is built from TRBV12-3 or TRBV12-4 and TRBJ2-1; D ambiguous. The V end was cut by 8 bases, the J end by 8 bases, with 13 bases between. CDR3 length: 12 amino acids. The CDR3 nucleotides read TGTGCCAGCGTAGGCAGTCACGATGAGCAGTTCTTC. Translating it yields CASVGSHDEQFF.

A remark on this clonotype: This may be a read error, as it is one base from a much larger clone. V gene TRBV29-1 combines with J gene TRBJ2-5; 7 bases are a match to TRBD1. Germline V gives CDR1 SQVTM, CDR2 ANQGSEA. The CDR3 runs to 16 residues. Trimming took 1 base from V and 11 from J; bases not matched to a gene: 19. The CDR3 region is CSVEAPSRDSGQWQYF. CDR3 DNA: TGCAGCGTTGAAGCCCCATCTCGGGACAGTGGACAATGGCAGTACTTC. The variable domain in full, with the rest retrieved from reference TRBV29-1 and TRBJ2-5, is SAVISQKPSRDICQRGTSLTIQCQVDSQVTMMFWYRQQPGQSLTLIATANQGSEATYESGFVIDKFPISRPNLTFSTLTVSNMSPEDSSIYLCSVEAPSRDSGQWQYFGPGTRLLVL.

This clonotype appeared a few times. The J gene is TRBJ1-2, the V gene TRBV9; D is undetermined. Per germline, CDR1 SGDLS and CDR2 YYNGEE. The CDR3 has 14 amino acids. The ends were cut back, 4 bases at V and 5 bases at J, with 15 bases in the middle. CDR3 protein: CASSLGIAAYGYTF. The CDR3 DNA sequence: TGTGCCAGCAGCTTGGGTATCGCGGCGTATGGCTACACCTTC.

This clonotype was counted between two and nine times. The chain carries TRBV25-1 and TRBJ2-2, with TRBD2 matching over 10 bases. The ends lost 8 bases at V and 1 base at J; junction bases unmatched: 7. This CDR3 has 16 residues. Germline V CDR1 and CDR2: MGHDK, SYGVNS. The CDR3 reads CASGLAGDMNTGELFF. DNA for the CDR3: TGTGCCAGCGGGCTAGCGGGGGATATGAACACCGGGGAGCTGTTTTTT.

Ten or more counts support this clonotype. In DNA form, the CDR3 reads TGTGCCAGCAGTCCCGCCCGACATGTAAGTGGCTACGAGCAGTACTTC. Translation gives CASSPARHVSGYEQYF. The chain carries TRBV6-5 and TRBJ2-7; D gene unclear. V lost 5 bases and J 3 bases, leaving 20 bases between the germline ends. This CDR3 spans 16 amino acids. Germline V CDR1 and CDR2: MNHEY, SVGAGI.

The rearrangement uses TRBV9 and TRBJ2-1; D remains ambiguous. Germline V gives CDR1 SGDLS, CDR2 YYNGEE. The CDR3 length is 12 residues. V lost 0 bases, J lost 10 bases, and 8 bases lay in between. CDR3 protein: CASSVALGEQFF. DNA of the CDR3: TGTGCCAGCAGCGTAGCTTTGGGGGAGCAGTTCTTC.

The chain combines TRBV28 with TRBJ1-6; D is perhaps TRBD1 (5 bases). The CDR3 covers 16 residues. Trimming cost V 3 bases and J 12 bases, with 21 bases left between them. Per germline, CDR1 MDHEN and CDR2 SYDVKM. CDR3 nucleotides: TGTGCCAGCAGTTTCCGCAGGGACGGCGGCCATCTACCCCTCCACTTT. Encoded protein: CASSFRRDGGHLPLHF.

This clonotype was seen a handful of times. This chain joins TRBV3-1 and TRBJ2-3, with D uncertain. The CDR3 length is 14 residues. The germline V gene has CDR1 LGHDT and CDR2 YNNKEL (reference sequence). Trimming removed 0 bases at V and 2 bases at J, with 6 bases between. The CDR3 reads CASSQDLNTDTQYF. The DNA for the CDR3 is TGTGCCAGCAGCCAAGATTTAAACACAGATACGCAGTATTTT.

The V and J genes are TRBV9 and TRBJ2-5; TRBD2 aligns across 8 bases. CDR1 is SGDLS and CDR2 is YYNGEE in the germline V gene. This CDR3 region has 15 residues. V lost 2 bases to trimming and J lost 2 bases; unmatched junction nucleotides: 5. The CDR3 nucleotides read TGTGCCAGCAGCGTTAGCGGGGAACCTCAAGAGACCCAGTACTTC. Residues: CASSVSGEPQETQYF.